This T cell receptor (beta chain) originates from a study of blood T cells in healthy people across ages. Germline V gene lookup returns CDR1 MNHEY and CDR2 SVGEGT. V lost 4 bases to trimming and J lost 5 bases, with 6 bases between them. There are 12 residues in the CDR3. Primed by a sample-barcoded 5' primer and a J-beta primer mix, a second PCR proceeded for about 7 to 11 cycles. CDR3-containing paired-end reads numbered at least 2.5 million in each sample. Via MiXCR, TCRdb re-called the 5' RACE reads, giving one row per CDR3 protein. Here the sample spans 700,000 to 950,000 distinct CDR3 sequences, 55% to 70% being singletons.

The sequenced sample consisted of blood. V gene TRBV6-2 or TRBV6-3 combines with J gene TRBJ1-5; no definite D call. The source is a man aged 25 to 40 in good health. The CDR3 DNA reads TGTGCCAGCAGTTTTGGGGATCAGCCCCAGCATTTT. Protein product: CASSFGDQPQHF.